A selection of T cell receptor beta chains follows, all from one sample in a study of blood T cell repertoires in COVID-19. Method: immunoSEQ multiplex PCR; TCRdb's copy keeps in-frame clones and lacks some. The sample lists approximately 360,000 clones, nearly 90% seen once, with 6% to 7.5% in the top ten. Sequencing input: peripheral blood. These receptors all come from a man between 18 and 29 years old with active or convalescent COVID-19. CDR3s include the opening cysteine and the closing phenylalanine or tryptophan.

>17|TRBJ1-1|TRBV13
CASSSLGTGFLGTEAFF
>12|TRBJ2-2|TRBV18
CASSLLTGELFF
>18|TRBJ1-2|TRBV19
CASSIDGAFRQGYYGYTF
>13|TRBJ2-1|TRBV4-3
CASSQASYNEQFF
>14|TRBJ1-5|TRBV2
CASSFDGSGQPQHF
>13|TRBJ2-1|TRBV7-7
CASSLGANNEQFF
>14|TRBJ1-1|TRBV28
CASTVRTANTEAFF
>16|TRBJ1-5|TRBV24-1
CATSDHRDRSNQPQHF
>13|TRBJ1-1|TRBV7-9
CASSGQGLTEAFF
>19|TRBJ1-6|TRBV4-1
CASSQGGQAGFSYNSPLHF
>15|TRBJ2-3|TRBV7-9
CASSSYRGGSDTQYF
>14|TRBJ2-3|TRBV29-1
CSVLSGGLGDTQYF
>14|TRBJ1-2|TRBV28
CASSLQPPGYGYTF
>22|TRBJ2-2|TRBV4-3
CASSQGFISGLAQTSNTGELFF
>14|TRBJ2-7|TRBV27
CASSQGLLPYEQYF
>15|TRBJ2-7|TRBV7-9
CASSLSETGVNEQYF
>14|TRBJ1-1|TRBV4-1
CASSLAAENTEAFF
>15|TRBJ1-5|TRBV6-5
CASSYSQGYGQPQHF
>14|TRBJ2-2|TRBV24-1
CATSFAGVSGELFF
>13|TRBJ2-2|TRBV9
CASSVQNTGELFF
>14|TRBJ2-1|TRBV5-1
CASREGFSYNEQFF
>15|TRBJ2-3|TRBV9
CASSVEQGAADTQYF
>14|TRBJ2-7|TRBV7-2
CASSLNRNSYEQYF
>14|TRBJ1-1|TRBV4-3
CASSQRTGYTEAFF
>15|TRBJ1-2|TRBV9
CASSVARGRDYGYTF
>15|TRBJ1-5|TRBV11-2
CASSTRAGPNQPQHF
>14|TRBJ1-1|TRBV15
CATSRDTGDSEAFF
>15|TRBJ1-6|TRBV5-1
CASSLQLGDNSPLHF
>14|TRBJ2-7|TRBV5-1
CASSPGVQGGEQYF
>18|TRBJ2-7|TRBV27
CASPPTGGSQWGFWEQYF
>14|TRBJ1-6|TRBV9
CASREGIDNSPLHF
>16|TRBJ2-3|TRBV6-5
CASSYRSGQGPDTQYF
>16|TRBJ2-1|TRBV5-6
CASSFGTGETYNEQFF